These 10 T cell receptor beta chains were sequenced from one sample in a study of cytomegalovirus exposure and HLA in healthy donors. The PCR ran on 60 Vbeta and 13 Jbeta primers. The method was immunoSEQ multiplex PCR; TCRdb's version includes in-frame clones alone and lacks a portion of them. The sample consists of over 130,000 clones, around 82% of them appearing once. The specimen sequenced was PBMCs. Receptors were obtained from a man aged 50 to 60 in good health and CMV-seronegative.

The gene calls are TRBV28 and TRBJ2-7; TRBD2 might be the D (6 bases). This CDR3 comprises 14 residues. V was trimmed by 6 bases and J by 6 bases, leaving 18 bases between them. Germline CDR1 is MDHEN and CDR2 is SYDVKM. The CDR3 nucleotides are TGTGCCAGCAGCTCCGGCGCGGGGTCCGGCGAGCAGTACTTC. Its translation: CASSSGAGSGEQYF.

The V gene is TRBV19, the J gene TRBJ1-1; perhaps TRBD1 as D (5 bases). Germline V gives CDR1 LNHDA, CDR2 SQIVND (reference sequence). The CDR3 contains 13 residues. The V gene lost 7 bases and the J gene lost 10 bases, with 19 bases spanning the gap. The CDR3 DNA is TGTGCCAGTATCCCTGACAGCCGTATTGGAGCTTTCTTT. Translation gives CASIPDSRIGAFF.

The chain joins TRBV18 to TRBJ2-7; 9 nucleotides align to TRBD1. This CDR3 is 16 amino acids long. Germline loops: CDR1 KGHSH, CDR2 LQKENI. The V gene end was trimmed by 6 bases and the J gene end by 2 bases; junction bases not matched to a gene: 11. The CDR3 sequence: CASSSNDRGFPYEQYF. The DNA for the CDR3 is TGTGCCAGCTCTTCTAACGACAGGGGGTTCCCCTACGAGCAGTACTTC.

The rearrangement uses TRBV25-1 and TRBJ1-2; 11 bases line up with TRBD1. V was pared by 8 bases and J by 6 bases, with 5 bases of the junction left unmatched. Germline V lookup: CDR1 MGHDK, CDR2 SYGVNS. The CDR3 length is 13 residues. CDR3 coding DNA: TGTGCCAGCCGGACAGGGGGCCTGCATGGCTACACCTTC. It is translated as CASRTGGLHGYTF.

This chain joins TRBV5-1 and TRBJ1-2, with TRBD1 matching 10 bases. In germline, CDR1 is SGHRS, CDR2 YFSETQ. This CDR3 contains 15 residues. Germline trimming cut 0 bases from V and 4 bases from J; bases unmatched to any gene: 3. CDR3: CASSLGGTGVYGYTF. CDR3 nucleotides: TGCGCCAGCAGCTTGGGCGGGACAGGGGTCTATGGCTACACCTTC.

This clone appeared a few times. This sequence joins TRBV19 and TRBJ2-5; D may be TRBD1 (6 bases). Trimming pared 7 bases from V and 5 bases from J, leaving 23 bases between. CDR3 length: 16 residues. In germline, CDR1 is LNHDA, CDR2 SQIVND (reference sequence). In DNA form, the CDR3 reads TGTGCCAGTACCCCACGGGGCAGGGGTGTTGAGGAGACCCAGTACTTC. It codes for CASTPRGRGVEETQYF.

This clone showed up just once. The CDR3: CASTSRAGKSYEQYF. For the CDR3, the DNA is TGTGCCAGCACCTCCCGTGCGGGAAAGAGTTACGAGCAGTACTTC. This chain connects TRBV27 to TRBJ2-7, with a weak D call TRBD2 (6 bases). V lost 7 bases and J lost 4, with 20 bases in between. Per the germline V gene, CDR1 is MNHEY and CDR2 is SMNVEV (reference sequence). This CDR3 contains 15 residues.

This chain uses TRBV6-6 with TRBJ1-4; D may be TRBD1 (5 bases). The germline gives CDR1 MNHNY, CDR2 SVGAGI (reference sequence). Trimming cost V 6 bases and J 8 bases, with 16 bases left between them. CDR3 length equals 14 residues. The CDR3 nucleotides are TGTGCCAGCAGCCGGGAGGGGCGAGGGGAAAAACTGTTTTTT. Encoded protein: CASSREGRGEKLFF.

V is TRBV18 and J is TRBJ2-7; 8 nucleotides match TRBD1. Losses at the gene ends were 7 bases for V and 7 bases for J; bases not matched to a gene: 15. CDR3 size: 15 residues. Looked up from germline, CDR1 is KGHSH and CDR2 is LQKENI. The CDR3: CASFPQGARGSEQYF. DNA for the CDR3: TGTGCCAGCTTCCCCCAGGGGGCCCGTGGTTCAGAGCAGTACTTC.

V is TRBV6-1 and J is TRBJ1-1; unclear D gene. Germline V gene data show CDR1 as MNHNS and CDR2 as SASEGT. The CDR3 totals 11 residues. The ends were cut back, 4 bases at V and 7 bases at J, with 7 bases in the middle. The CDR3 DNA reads TGTGCCAGCAGTGCGGTAGATGAAGCTTTCTTT. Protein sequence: CASSAVDEAFF.